The rows below give T cell receptor beta chains drawn from one sample of a study of CD8 T cells in ankylosing spondylitis. Via MiXCR, TCRdb re-called the 5' RACE reads, giving one row per CDR3 protein. Of under 550,000 distinct CDR3 sequences detected, 20% to 30% appear once; the ten largest clones hold 0.89%. The specimen sequenced was blood, either unsorted or a sorted T cell fraction (not recorded which). The receptors shown here come from a male donor with ankylosing spondylitis. Both conserved end residues are part of each CDR3.

>15|TRBV24-1
CATSDPGQGNQPQHF
>15|TRBV6-1
CASRKTGGSNQPQHF
>15|TRBV3-1
CASSQMGSSYNEQFF
>15|TRBV7-9
CASSLVGTGEETQYF
>16|TRBV3-1
CASSQVAGGGSDTQYF
>16|TRBV24-1
CATSEVSGRSYNEQFF
>16|TRBV18
CASSPRSLLGNQPQHF
>16|TRBV4-1
CASSQLAGVSYNEQFF
>14|TRBV29-1
CSIRSGTGSYEQYF
>17|TRBV15
CATSRRLSGTGRNEQFF
>15|TRBV7-2
CASSLAAGDTDTQYF